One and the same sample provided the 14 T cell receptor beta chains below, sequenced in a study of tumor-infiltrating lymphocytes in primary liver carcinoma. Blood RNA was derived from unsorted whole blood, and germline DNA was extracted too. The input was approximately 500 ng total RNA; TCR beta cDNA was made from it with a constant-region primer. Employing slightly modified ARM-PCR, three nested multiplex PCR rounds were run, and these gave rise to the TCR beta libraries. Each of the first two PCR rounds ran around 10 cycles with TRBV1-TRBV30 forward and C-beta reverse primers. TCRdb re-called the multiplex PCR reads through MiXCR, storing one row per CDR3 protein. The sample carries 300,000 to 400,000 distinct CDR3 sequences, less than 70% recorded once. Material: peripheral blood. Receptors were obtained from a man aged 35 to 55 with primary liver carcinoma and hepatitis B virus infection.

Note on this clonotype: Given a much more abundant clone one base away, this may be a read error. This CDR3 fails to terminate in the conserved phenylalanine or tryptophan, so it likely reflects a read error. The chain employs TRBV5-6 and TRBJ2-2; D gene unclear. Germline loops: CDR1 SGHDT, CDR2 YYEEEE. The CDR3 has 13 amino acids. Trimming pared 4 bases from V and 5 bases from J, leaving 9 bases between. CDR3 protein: CASSIDRTGELFI. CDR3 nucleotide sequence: TGTGCCAGCAGCATCGACCGTACCGGGGAGCTGTTTATT.

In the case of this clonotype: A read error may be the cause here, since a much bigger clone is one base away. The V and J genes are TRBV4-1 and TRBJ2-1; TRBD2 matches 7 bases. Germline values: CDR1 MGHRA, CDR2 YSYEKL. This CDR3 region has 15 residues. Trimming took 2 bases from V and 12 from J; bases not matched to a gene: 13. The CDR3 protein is CASSQTGTTISLQFF. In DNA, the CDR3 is TGCGCCAGCAGCCAAACCGGGACTACGATATCCTTGCAGTTCTTC.

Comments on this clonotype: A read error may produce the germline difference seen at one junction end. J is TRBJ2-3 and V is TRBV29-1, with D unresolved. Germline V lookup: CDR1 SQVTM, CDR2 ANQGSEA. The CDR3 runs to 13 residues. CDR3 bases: TGCAGCGTTGTCGAATCAAGCATAGATACGCAGTATTTT. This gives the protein CSVVESSIDTQYF.

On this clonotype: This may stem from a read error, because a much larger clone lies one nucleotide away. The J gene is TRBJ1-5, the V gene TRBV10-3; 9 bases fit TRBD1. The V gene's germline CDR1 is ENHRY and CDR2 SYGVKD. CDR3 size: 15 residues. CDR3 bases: TGTGCCATCAGTGGGGACAGGGCTAGCAATCAGCCCAAGCATTTT. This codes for CAISGDRASNQPKHF.

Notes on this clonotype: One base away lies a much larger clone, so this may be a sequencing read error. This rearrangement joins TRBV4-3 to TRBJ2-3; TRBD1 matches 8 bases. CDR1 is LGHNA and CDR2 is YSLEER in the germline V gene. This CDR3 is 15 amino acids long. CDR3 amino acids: CASSQGTGNWYTHYF. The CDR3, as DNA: TGCGCCAGCAGCCAAGGGACAGGGAATTGGTATACGCATTATTTT.

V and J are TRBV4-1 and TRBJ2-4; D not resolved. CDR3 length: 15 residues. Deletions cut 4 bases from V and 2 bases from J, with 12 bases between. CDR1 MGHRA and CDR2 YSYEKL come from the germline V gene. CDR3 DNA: TGCGCCAGCAGCCGTACAGTGGGGACCAAAAACATTCAGTACTTC. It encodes CASSRTVGTKNIQYF.

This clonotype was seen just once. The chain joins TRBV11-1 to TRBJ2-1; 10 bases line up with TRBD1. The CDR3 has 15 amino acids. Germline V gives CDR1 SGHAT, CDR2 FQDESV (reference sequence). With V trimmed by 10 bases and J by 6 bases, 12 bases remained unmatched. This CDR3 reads CAISLDRTGGNEQFF. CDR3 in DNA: TGTGCCATCAGTTTAGACCGGACAGGGGGCAATGAGCAGTTCTTC. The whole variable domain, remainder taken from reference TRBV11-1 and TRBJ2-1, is EAEVAQSPRYKITEKSQAVAFWCDPISGHATLYWYRQILGQGPELLVQFQDESVVDDSQLPKDRFSAERLKGVDSTLKIQPAELGDSAMYLCAISLDRTGGNEQFFGPGTRLTVL.

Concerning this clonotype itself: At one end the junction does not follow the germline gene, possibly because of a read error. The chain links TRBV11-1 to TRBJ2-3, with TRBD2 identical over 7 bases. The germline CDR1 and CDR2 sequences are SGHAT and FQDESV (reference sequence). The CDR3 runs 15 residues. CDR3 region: CANSEGGGLTDAQYF. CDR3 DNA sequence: TGTGCCAACAGCGAAGGCGGGGGTTTGACAGACGCGCAATATTTT.

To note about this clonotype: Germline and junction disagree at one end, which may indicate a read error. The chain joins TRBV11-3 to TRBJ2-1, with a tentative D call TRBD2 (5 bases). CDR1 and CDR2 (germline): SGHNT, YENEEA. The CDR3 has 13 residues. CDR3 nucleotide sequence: TGCGCCAGCAGCGTCTCGGGGTCATGTGAGCAGTTCTTC. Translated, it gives CASSVSGSCEQFF.

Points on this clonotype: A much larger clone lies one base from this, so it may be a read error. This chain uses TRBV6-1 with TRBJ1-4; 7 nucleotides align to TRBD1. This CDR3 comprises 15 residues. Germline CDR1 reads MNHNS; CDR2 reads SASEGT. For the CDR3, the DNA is TGTGTCAGCAGTCCTATGACAGGGAAGGATGAAAAACTGTTTTTT. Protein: CVSSPMTGKDEKLFF.

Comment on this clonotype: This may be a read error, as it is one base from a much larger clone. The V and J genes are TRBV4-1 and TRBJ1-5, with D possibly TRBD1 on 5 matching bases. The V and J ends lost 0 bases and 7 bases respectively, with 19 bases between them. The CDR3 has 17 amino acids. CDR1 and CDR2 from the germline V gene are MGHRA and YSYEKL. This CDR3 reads CASSQERGVSTRQPQHF. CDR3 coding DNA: TGCGCCAGCAGCCAAGAACGAGGGGTATCGACTAGGCAGCCCCAGCATTTT.

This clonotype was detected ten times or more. The CDR3 nucleotides read TGTGCCATCACCTACGGGTCAAGTGCCACAGATACGCAGTATTTT. Translating gives CAITYGSSATDTQYF. The chain couples TRBV10-3 to TRBJ2-3; D gene uncertain. This CDR3 has 15 amino acids. Trimming left V 7 bases short and J 2 bases short, with 16 bases between. From germline, CDR1 is ENHRY and CDR2 SYGVKD.

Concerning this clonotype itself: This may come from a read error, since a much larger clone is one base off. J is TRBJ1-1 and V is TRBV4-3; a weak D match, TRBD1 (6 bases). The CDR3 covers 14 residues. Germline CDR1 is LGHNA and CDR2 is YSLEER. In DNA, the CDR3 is TGCGCCAGCAGCCAGGGGGGACACTACACTGGAGCTTTCTTT. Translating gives CASSQGGHYTGAFF.

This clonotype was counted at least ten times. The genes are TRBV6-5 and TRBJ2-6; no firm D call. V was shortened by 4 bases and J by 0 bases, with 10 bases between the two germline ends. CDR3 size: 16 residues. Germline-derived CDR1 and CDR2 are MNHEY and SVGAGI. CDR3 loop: CASSSFWGSGANVLTF. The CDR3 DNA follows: TGTGCCAGCAGTTCCTTCTGGGGCTCTGGGGCCAACGTCCTGACTTTC.